A selection of T cell receptor beta chains follows, all from one sample in a study of OX40 agonist ivuxolimab in advanced cancers. Libraries were prepared by immunoSEQ multiplex PCR; TCRdb keeps only in-frame clonotypes and omits some of them. Of tens of thousands of clones listed, nearly 95% are singletons. This specimen consisted of CD4+ or CD8+ T cells sorted from blood, obtained in a trial of the OX40 agonist ivuxolimab. These receptors were obtained from an adult with an advanced solid tumor such as melanoma, head and neck, liver or kidney cancer. Both conserved end residues are part of each CDR3. The order of the fields is D gene, V gene, J gene, clone size, CDR3 protein, CDR3 DNA. A D gene is named only where the DNA matches it firmly. Part of the rows lack a size; the others show once, few, many or a class for expanded clones.

D gene: TRBD1
V gene: TRBV19
J gene: TRBJ1-1
clone size: .
CDR3 protein: CASSTRTGENTEAFF
CDR3 DNA: TGTGCCAGTAGTACCAGGACAGGGGAGAACACTGAAGCTTTCTTT

D gene: TRBD1
V gene: TRBV19
J gene: TRBJ1-2
clone size: .
CDR3 protein: CASSISGDRVYGYTF
CDR3 DNA: TGTGCCAGTAGTATTTCCGGGGACAGGGTCTATGGCTACACCTTC

D gene: .
V gene: TRBV29-1
J gene: TRBJ2-7
clone size: once
CDR3 protein: CSVVRTNYEQYF
CDR3 DNA: TGCAGCGTTGTCAGAACCAACTACGAGCAGTACTTC

D gene: .
V gene: TRBV7-9
J gene: TRBJ2-2
clone size: .
CDR3 protein: CASSLRDTGNTGELFF
CDR3 DNA: TGTGCCAGCAGCTTACGGGACACAGGTAACACCGGGGAGCTGTTTTTT

D gene: TRBD1
V gene: TRBV5-1
J gene: TRBJ2-5
clone size: .
CDR3 protein: CASSRGQGAGETQYF
CDR3 DNA: TGCGCCAGCAGCCGAGGACAGGGGGCTGGTGAGACCCAGTACTTC

D gene: TRBD1
V gene: TRBV27
J gene: TRBJ2-3
clone size: .
CDR3 protein: CASSLRGLPTDTQYF
CDR3 DNA: TGTGCCAGTAGCCTCAGGGGGCTCCCCACAGATACGCAGTATTTT

D gene: TRBD1
V gene: TRBV4-1
J gene: TRBJ1-1
clone size: .
CDR3 protein: CASSQGQTNTEAFF
CDR3 DNA: TGCGCCAGCAGCCAGGGACAGACGAACACTGAAGCTTTCTTT

D gene: .
V gene: TRBV9
J gene: TRBJ1-4
clone size: .
CDR3 protein: CASSVGEGWQLNEKLFF
CDR3 DNA: TGTGCCAGCAGCGTAGGGGAGGGGTGGCAGCTTAATGAAAAACTGTTTTTT

D gene: TRBD1
V gene: TRBV5-1
J gene: TRBJ2-3
clone size: .
CDR3 protein: CASSFRDRSTDTQYF
CDR3 DNA: TGCGCCAGCAGCTTCCGGGACAGGTCCACAGATACGCAGTATTTT

D gene: TRBD1
V gene: TRBV4-1
J gene: TRBJ1-6
clone size: .
CDR3 protein: CASSQGQGVNSPLHF
CDR3 DNA: TGCGCCAGCAGCCAGGGACAGGGGGTGAATTCACCCCTCCACTTT